The rows below give T cell receptor beta chains drawn from one sample of a study of CD8 T cells in ankylosing spondylitis. TCRdb re-called the 5' RACE reads through MiXCR, storing one row per CDR3 protein. The sample lists around 540,000 distinct CDR3 sequences; roughly 12% were seen once. Material for sequencing was blood, either unsorted or a sorted T cell fraction (not recorded which). Receptors were obtained from a male donor with ankylosing spondylitis. Both conserved end residues are part of each CDR3. D genes are given only for firm matches. Where a row states a size, it is once, few, many or the class of an expanded clone; other rows omit it.

CDR3 protein,CDR3 DNA,V gene,D gene,clone size,J gene
CASTRPGEAFF,TGTGCCAGCACCCGTCCCGGGGAAGCTTTCTTT,TRBV12-3/TRBV12-4,NA,many,TRBJ1-1
CSVGVGRGADTQYF,TGCAGCGTTGGTGTAGGGCGGGGAGCAGATACGCAGTATTTT,TRBV29-1,NA,few,TRBJ2-3
CASGPGLAGVYEQFF,TGTGCTAGTGGCCCAGGACTAGCGGGAGTCTATGAGCAGTTCTTC,TRBV12-5,TRBD2,few,TRBJ2-1
CASSQDSKRQETQYF,TGCGCCAGCAGCCAAGATTCCAAAAGACAAGAGACCCAGTACTTC,TRBV4-1,NA,once,TRBJ2-5
CASSLGWGGKNIQYF,TGTGCCAGCAGTTTAGGATGGGGGGGCAAAAACATTCAGTACTTC,TRBV12-3/TRBV12-4,TRBD2,NA,TRBJ2-4
CASSQVFGTGSYEQYF,TGTGCCAGCAGCCAAGTCTTCGGGACAGGCTCCTACGAGCAGTACTTC,TRBV3-1,TRBD1,NA,TRBJ2-7
CATTYAGDMNTEAFF,TGTGCCACCACGTATGCGGGGGACATGAACACTGAAGCTTTCTTT,TRBV10-3,NA,few,TRBJ1-1
CSASLAGIYNEQFF,TGCAGTGCTAGCCTAGCGGGGATATACAATGAGCAGTTCTTC,TRBV20-1,TRBD2,few,TRBJ2-1
CASLGTVNTEAFF,TGTGCCAGCCTCGGGACAGTTAACACTGAAGCTTTCTTT,TRBV2,TRBD1,few,TRBJ1-1
CSVEWVATASNTGELFF,TGCAGCGTTGAATGGGTAGCAACTGCTTCGAACACCGGGGAGCTGTTTTTT,TRBV29-1,NA,many,TRBJ2-2
CASSEAGGPTKQYF,TGTGCCAGCAGTGAAGCAGGGGGTCCTACGAAGCAGTACTTC,TRBV6-1,NA,many,TRBJ2-7
CASSLVASGRYEQYF,TGTGCCAGCAGCTTAGTAGCTAGCGGGAGATACGAGCAGTACTTC,TRBV7-2,TRBD2,NA,TRBJ2-7
CSSPTGTSGYNEQFF,TGCAGCTCCCCCACCGGGACTAGCGGTTACAATGAGCAGTTCTTC,TRBV29-1,TRBD2,NA,TRBJ2-1
CSASGRSSYEQYF,TGCAGTGCTAGCGGGAGGAGCTCCTACGAGCAGTACTTC,TRBV20-1,TRBD2,few,TRBJ2-7
CASTLRTSGSYNEQFF,TGTGCCAGCACCCTTAGGACTAGCGGGTCTTACAATGAGCAGTTCTTC,TRBV2,TRBD2,NA,TRBJ2-1
CASSPPEVAGGKQYF,TGTGCCAGCAGCCCTCCTGAGGTAGCGGGAGGGAAGCAGTACTTC,TRBV7-9,TRBD2,NA,TRBJ2-7
CSAAGIRLAGGNEQFF,TGCAGTGCTGCGGGAATCAGACTAGCGGGAGGGAATGAGCAGTTCTTC,TRBV20-1,TRBD2,NA,TRBJ2-1
CSARDRGTGELFF,TGCAGTGCCCGGGACAGGGGGACCGGGGAGCTGTTTTTT,TRBV20-1,TRBD1,few,TRBJ2-2
CASTLGRTKNIQYF,TGTGCCAGCACCCTAGGTCGAACCAAAAACATTCAGTACTTC,TRBV12-3/TRBV12-4,NA,many,TRBJ2-4
CASSLGLARETQYF,TGTGCCAGCAGTTTAGGACTAGCCCGGGAGACCCAGTACTTC,TRBV12-3/TRBV12-4,TRBD2,few,TRBJ2-5
CSATWEGRSDEQYF,TGCAGTGCCACATGGGAAGGGAGGAGCGACGAGCAGTACTTC,TRBV20-1,NA,few,TRBJ2-7
CASSLGFRGELFF,TGTGCCAGCAGCTTAGGATTTCGCGGGGAGCTGTTTTTT,TRBV7-2,NA,many,TRBJ2-2
CAISDGQGPVRTQYF,TGTGCCATCAGTGATGGACAGGGCCCCGTTAGGACCCAGTACTTC,TRBV10-3,TRBD1,NA,TRBJ2-5
CASSLVNLRGANEKLFF,TGTGCCAGCAGCTTAGTCAACCTACGAGGGGCTAATGAAAAACTGTTTTTT,TRBV7-2,NA,NA,TRBJ1-4
CASSLGLTGTSGSAQYF,TGTGCCAGCAGCTTGGGACTTACCGGGACTAGCGGTTCTGCCCAGTACTTC,TRBV5-6,TRBD2,many,TRBJ2-5
CASSFGLAGVYEQYF,TGTGCCAGCAGCTTTGGTCTAGCGGGAGTGTACGAGCAGTACTTC,TRBV7-9,TRBD2,NA,TRBJ2-7
CAWSAPQETQYF,TGTGCCTGGAGTGCCCCCCAAGAGACCCAGTACTTC,TRBV30,NA,NA,TRBJ2-5
CASGDSNYMNTEAFF,TGCGCCAGCGGGGACAGCAATTACATGAACACTGAAGCTTTCTTT,TRBV5-1,TRBD1,few,TRBJ1-1
CATSEGGFPSTDTQYF,TGTGCCACCAGTGAGGGCGGGTTCCCTAGCACAGATACGCAGTATTTT,TRBV24-1,NA,NA,TRBJ2-3
CASSPQRGRAQYF,TGTGCCAGCAGCCCCCAGAGGGGTCGCGCGCAGTATTTT,TRBV12-3/TRBV12-4,NA,NA,TRBJ2-3
CASSLGGKRIQYF,TGTGCCAGCAGCTTAGGGGGGAAACGGATTCAGTACTTC,TRBV13,NA,NA,TRBJ2-4
CASSSGQANVAGELFF,TGCGCCAGCAGCTCCGGACAGGCCAACGTTGCCGGGGAGCTGTTTTTT,TRBV5-1,TRBD1,many,TRBJ2-2
CASSLATGTGGSYGYTF,TGCGCCAGCAGCTTGGCCACAGGGACAGGGGGCAGTTATGGCTACACCTTC,TRBV5-1,TRBD1,few,TRBJ1-2
CASSRGVDTDTQYF,TGTGCCAGCAGCCGGGGAGTGGACACAGATACGCAGTATTTT,TRBV3-1,NA,few,TRBJ2-3
CASSLEVGRRGNNEQFF,TGTGCCAGCAGCTTAGAAGTGGGGAGAAGAGGGAACAATGAGCAGTTCTTC,TRBV7-9,NA,few,TRBJ2-1
CSVVGVTEAFF,TGCAGCGTTGTAGGGGTGACTGAAGCTTTCTTT,TRBV29-1,NA,NA,TRBJ1-1
CASSPPPGPVTQYF,TGCGCCAGCAGCCCGCCCCCCGGTCCGGTTACGCAGTATTTT,TRBV4-1,NA,few,TRBJ2-3
CASSLVGTSGSWDNEQFF,TGTGCCAGCAGCTTAGTAGGGACTAGCGGGAGCTGGGACAATGAGCAGTTCTTC,TRBV13,TRBD2,NA,TRBJ2-1
CASSLVPHTEAFF,TGTGCCAGCAGCTTAGTACCTCATACTGAAGCTTTCTTT,TRBV7-2,NA,NA,TRBJ1-1
CSARGLAGPSYNEQFF,TGCAGTGCTAGAGGGCTAGCGGGACCTTCCTACAATGAGCAGTTCTTC,TRBV20-1,TRBD2,NA,TRBJ2-1
CASSQELQTEAFF,TGTGCCAGCAGCCAAGAACTCCAGACTGAAGCTTTCTTT,TRBV14,NA,few,TRBJ1-1
CSVMGQNTGELFF,TGCAGCGTGATGGGACAGAACACCGGGGAGCTGTTTTTT,TRBV29-1,NA,many,TRBJ2-2
CASLPGGGLRLDTEAFF,TGTGCCAGCCTTCCGGGCGGGGGGCTTCGTTTGGACACTGAAGCTTTCTTT,TRBV7-2,NA,few,TRBJ1-1
CASGLVLAETQYF,TGTGCTAGTGGTTTGGTACTAGCGGAGACCCAGTACTTC,TRBV12-5,TRBD2,few,TRBJ2-5
CASSHRQKTNTGELFF,TGTGCCAGCAGCCATCGACAGAAAACAAACACCGGGGAGCTGTTTTTT,TRBV7-8,NA,NA,TRBJ2-2
CAINPGTAHGYTF,TGTGCCATCAATCCCGGGACAGCCCATGGCTACACCTTC,TRBV10-3,TRBD1,NA,TRBJ1-2
CATSDSPWTEANTGELFF,TGTGCCACCAGTGATTCTCCCTGGACAGAAGCGAACACCGGGGAGCTGTTTTTT,TRBV24-1,NA,many,TRBJ2-2
CASSSDRTTGNTIYF,TGCGCCAGCAGCTCCGACAGGACTACTGGAAACACCATATATTTT,TRBV5-1,NA,NA,TRBJ1-3
CSASGTGTEAFF,TGCAGTGCTAGTGGGACAGGCACTGAAGCTTTCTTT,TRBV20-1,TRBD1,few,TRBJ1-1
CASSDDPASGNTIYF,TGTGCCAGTAGCGACGACCCGGCCTCTGGAAACACCATATATTTT,TRBV19,NA,NA,TRBJ1-3
CASSGTGRSQPQHF,TGTGCCAGCAGTGGGACAGGGAGAAGTCAGCCCCAGCATTTT,TRBV6-1,TRBD1,NA,TRBJ1-5
CSVGEMTVYNEQFF,TGCAGCGTCGGCGAGATGACGGTCTACAATGAGCAGTTCTTC,TRBV29-1,NA,many,TRBJ2-1
CASSLAGHYQGQFF,TGTGCCAGCAGCTTAGCGGGCCACTACCAGGGGCAGTTCTTC,TRBV7-8,NA,NA,TRBJ2-1
CSATPLLAANTDTQYF,TGCAGTGCTACCCCTTTACTAGCAGCCAACACAGATACGCAGTATTTT,TRBV20-1,NA,NA,TRBJ2-3